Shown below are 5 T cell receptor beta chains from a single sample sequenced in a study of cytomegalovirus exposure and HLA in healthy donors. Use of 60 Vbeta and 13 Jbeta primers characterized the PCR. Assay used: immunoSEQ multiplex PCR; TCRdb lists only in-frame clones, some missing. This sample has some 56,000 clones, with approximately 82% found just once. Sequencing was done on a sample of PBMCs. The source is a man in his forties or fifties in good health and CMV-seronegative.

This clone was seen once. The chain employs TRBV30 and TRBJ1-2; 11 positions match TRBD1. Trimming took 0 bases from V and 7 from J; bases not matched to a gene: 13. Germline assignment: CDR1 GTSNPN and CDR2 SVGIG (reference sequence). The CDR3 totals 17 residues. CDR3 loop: CAWSVPGRGDRGVGYTF. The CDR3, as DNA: TGTGCCTGGAGTGTACCAGGCCGGGGGGACAGGGGGGTTGGCTACACCTTC.

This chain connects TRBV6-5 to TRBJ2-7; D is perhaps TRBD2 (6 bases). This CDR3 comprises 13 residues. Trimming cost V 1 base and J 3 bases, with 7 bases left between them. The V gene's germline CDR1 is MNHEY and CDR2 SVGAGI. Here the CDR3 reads CASSYWGDYEQYF. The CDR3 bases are TGTGCCAGCAGTTACTGGGGGGACTACGAGCAGTACTTC.

The chain's CDR3 is CASSLGRGNYNSPLHF. In DNA, the CDR3 is TGTGCCAGCAGCTTAGGCAGGGGAAACTATAATTCACCCCTCCACTTT. The V call is TRBV7-2, the J call TRBJ1-6, with D perhaps matching TRBD1 (6 bases). The ends were cut back, 1 base at V and 3 bases at J, with 10 bases in the middle. The germline gives CDR1 SGHTA, CDR2 FQGNSA. The CDR3 is 16 amino acids.

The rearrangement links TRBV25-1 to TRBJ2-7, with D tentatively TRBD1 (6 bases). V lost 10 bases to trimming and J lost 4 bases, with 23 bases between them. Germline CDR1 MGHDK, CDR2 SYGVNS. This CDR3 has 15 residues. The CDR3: CANTIGDIQRYEQYF. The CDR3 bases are TGTGCCAATACCATAGGGGACATCCAGCGGTACGAGCAGTACTTC.

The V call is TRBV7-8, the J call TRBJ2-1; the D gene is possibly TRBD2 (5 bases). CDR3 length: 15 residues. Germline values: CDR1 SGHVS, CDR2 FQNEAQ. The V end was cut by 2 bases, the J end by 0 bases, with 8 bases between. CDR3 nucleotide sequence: TGTGCCAGCAGCTTAACCGGGAACTCCTACAATGAGCAGTTCTTC. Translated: CASSLTGNSYNEQFF.